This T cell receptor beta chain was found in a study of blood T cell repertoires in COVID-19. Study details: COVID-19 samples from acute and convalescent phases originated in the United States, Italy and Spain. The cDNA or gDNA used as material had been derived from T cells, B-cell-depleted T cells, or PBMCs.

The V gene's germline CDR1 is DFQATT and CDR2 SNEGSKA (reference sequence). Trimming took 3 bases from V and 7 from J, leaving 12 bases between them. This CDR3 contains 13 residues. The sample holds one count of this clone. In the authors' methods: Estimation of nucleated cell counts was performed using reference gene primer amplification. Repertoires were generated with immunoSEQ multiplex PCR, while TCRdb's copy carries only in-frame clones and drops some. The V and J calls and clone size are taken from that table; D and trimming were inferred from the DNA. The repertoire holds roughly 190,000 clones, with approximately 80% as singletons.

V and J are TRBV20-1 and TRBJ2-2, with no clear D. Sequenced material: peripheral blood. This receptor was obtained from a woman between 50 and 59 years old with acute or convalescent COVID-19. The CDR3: CSASGQVVGELFF. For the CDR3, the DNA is TGCAGTGCTAGTGGGCAGGTGGTCGGGGAGCTGTTTTTT.